This T cell receptor beta chain was identified during a study of blood T cell repertoires in COVID-19. Per the germline V gene, CDR1 is SGHAT and CDR2 is FQNNGV. J lost 2 bases, V lost 0 bases, and 12 bases had no gene match. The CDR3 is made up of 18 amino acids. Authors' processing steps: Using reference gene primer amplification, nucleated cell counts were estimated. Assay: immunoSEQ multiplex PCR; the TCRdb copy retains only in-frame clones and omits some. V, J and clone size were drawn from that table, and D and trimming were deduced from the DNA. Among 410,000 or so clones listed, 89% were seen once.

The sequenced sample consisted of peripheral blood. This chain joins TRBV11-2 and TRBJ1-2, with 7 bases fitting TRBD1. The TCR was taken from a woman in her forties with COVID-19, enrolled during active disease. The DNA of the CDR3 is TGTGCCAGCAGCTTAGAAGGGGGCGGTTTTCGTGGGAACTATGGCTACACCTTC. It translates to CASSLEGGGFRGNYGYTF.